These T cell receptor beta chains were read from a single sample in a study of OX40 agonist ivuxolimab in advanced cancers. The data were produced by immunoSEQ multiplex PCR, yet TCRdb's version contains in-frame clones alone and is incomplete. The sample has 80,000 or so clones; about nine tenths are singletons. Here the sequenced sample was CD4+ or CD8+ T cells sorted from blood, taken in a trial of the OX40 agonist ivuxolimab. The receptors were sampled from an adult with an advanced solid tumor such as melanoma, head and neck, liver or kidney cancer. CDR3s leave out the opening cysteine and the closing phenylalanine or tryptophan.

cdr3_aa j_call v_call
ASSPLTGGPGNEQF TRBJ2-1 TRBV7-2
AWSRGSGETQY TRBJ2-5 TRBV30
ASTPGDKNIQY TRBJ2-4 TRBV5-1
ASSPTSGSETQY TRBJ2-5 TRBV28
AGSVGVSNQPQH TRBJ1-5 TRBV9
ASSLGRSGANVLT TRBJ2-6 TRBV11-2
ASIPDSNYGYT TRBJ1-2 TRBV2
AISDVVQRTEAF TRBJ1-1 TRBV10-3
ASAPGQGPYGYT TRBJ1-2 TRBV7-2
ASRVDRGNSPLH TRBJ1-6 TRBV10-1
ASHQGMNTEAF TRBJ1-1 TRBV18
ASSRTGATYNEQF TRBJ2-1 TRBV6-5
ASSQDLQGLYGYT TRBJ1-2 TRBV4-3
ASSQGGGDTEAF TRBJ1-1 TRBV4-1
ASSLASGSNTGELF TRBJ2-2 TRBV5-1
ASSTTLGANVLT TRBJ2-6 TRBV28
ASSYGTSGSRQEQF TRBJ2-1 TRBV9
ASSSGTGYAGYT TRBJ1-2 TRBV11-2
ASSTPGTGYNEQF TRBJ2-1 TRBV28
ASGTSFHEQF TRBJ2-1 TRBV6-4
SVVTGGDHYGYT TRBJ1-2 TRBV29-1
ASTYRTLRSGNTIY TRBJ1-3 TRBV19
ASSSDRAGNTIY TRBJ1-3 TRBV7-9
ASSRRQETYEQY TRBJ2-7 TRBV7-8